Shown below are 14 T cell receptor beta chains from a single sample sequenced in a study of CD8+ T cells in alopecia areata (dated by TCRdb to the late 2010s). Receptor amplification or capture employed the immunoSEQ multiplex PCR assay. RNA was extracted from all samples and reverse transcribed into cDNA as template for TCR sequencing. TCRdb took over this immuneACCESS table, retaining in-frame rearrangements with V and J assigned. Such tables are incomplete; in checked studies, under half of the missing clones stem from an unresolved V gene, and the remainder is unexplained. A total of approximately 180,000 clones appear in this sample, 59% of them only once. The ten most abundant clones make up approximately 14% of the sample. Reading the label with the study, this specimen's time point is: baseline before oral tofacitinib. Source: CD4+ T cells sorted from blood, taken at week 0. These receptors all stem from a human donor with alopecia areata.

This clone has more than one count but fewer than ten. The chain employs TRBV10-3 and TRBJ2-7, with TRBD1 matching 7 bases. This CDR3 contains 13 residues. Looked up from germline, CDR1 is ENHRY and CDR2 is SYGVKD. Trimming at V came to 7 bases and at J to 9 bases, leaving 12 bases not matched to a gene. In DNA form, the CDR3 reads TGTGCCATCACCGGGGACAGCACTCCGGGGCAGTACTTC. This codes for CAITGDSTPGQYF.

The rearrangement uses TRBV7-9 and TRBJ2-7; D gene ambiguous. Trimming stripped 8 bases from V and 2 bases from J, with 13 bases between. CDR1 is SEHNR, CDR2 FQNEAQ, per germline (reference sequence). The CDR3 is 13 amino acids. CDR3 DNA sequence: TGTGCCAGCCGAAAATCGGGTACCTACGAGCAGTACTTC. It translates to CASRKSGTYEQYF. Full variable domain (remainder filled in from reference TRBV7-9 and TRBJ2-7): DTGVSQNPRHKITKRGQNVTFRCDPISEHNRLYWYRQTLGQGPEFLTYFQNEAQLEKSRLLSDRFSAERPKGSFSTLEIQRTEQGDSAMYLCASRKSGTYEQYFGPGTRLTVT.

This clone was counted a single time. The genes are TRBV7-2 and TRBJ2-7; maybe TRBD1 (6 bases). CDR3 length: 13 residues. Trimming left V 9 bases short and J 3 bases short, with 15 bases between. Per germline, CDR1 SGHTA and CDR2 FQGNSA. CDR3 sequence reads: CASSTGTYYEQYF. The CDR3 region has the DNA TGTGCCAGTTCAACAGGGACCTACTACGAGCAGTACTTC.

The chain carries TRBV29-1 and TRBJ2-3; TRBD2 aligns across 8 bases. CDR1 SQVTM and CDR2 ANQGSEA come from the germline V gene. This CDR3 region has 15 residues. Unmatched junction bases numbered 10, after V lost 4 bases and J lost 4 bases. CDR3 sequence (DNA): TGCAGCGTTGTACTCCAGCGGGGGAGCTCAGATACGCAGTATTTT. It codes for CSVVLQRGSSDTQYF.

The gene calls are TRBV7-9 and TRBJ1-2, with D unresolved. Germline V gene lookup returns CDR1 SEHNR and CDR2 FQNEAQ (reference sequence). This CDR3 has 14 amino acids. The germline V and J ends were trimmed by 1 base and 7 bases, with 13 bases remaining between them. The CDR3 reads CASSLVNGGSGYTF. CDR3 DNA: TGTGCCAGCAGCTTAGTCAACGGAGGGAGTGGCTACACCTTC.

In its sample, this clone was seen a few times. The genes are TRBV4-1 and TRBJ1-2; D ambiguous. The germline V gene has CDR1 MGHRA and CDR2 YSYEKL. The CDR3 loop spans 13 amino acids. Trimming took 0 bases from V and 4 from J, leaving 6 bases between them. CDR3 in amino acids: CASSQESRYGYTF. The CDR3 DNA follows: TGCGCCAGCAGCCAAGAGTCGCGCTATGGCTACACCTTC.

This sequence joins TRBV29-1 and TRBJ2-6; D possibly corresponds to TRBD2 (6 bases). The CDR3 spans 13 residues. CDR1 is SQVTM, CDR2 ANQGSEA, per germline. Deletions cut 6 bases from V and 4 bases from J, with 10 bases between. The DNA for the CDR3 is TGCAGCGTCAGGGACTCCGGGGCCAACGTCCTGACTTTC. Protein sequence: CSVRDSGANVLTF.

V is TRBV11-3 and J is TRBJ1-1; TRBD1 might be the D (6 bases). This CDR3 has 14 residues. The germline gives CDR1 SGHNT, CDR2 YENEEA. Trimming took 5 bases from V and 7 from J, leaving 17 bases between them. The DNA for the CDR3 is TGTGCCAGCAGCAGGGGGGACGGCCCTGGTGAAGCTTTCTTT. Translated, it gives CASSRGDGPGEAFF. Based on the CDR3 plus reference TRBV11-3 and TRBJ1-1, the full variable domain is EAGVVQSPRYKIIEKKQPVAFWCNPISGHNTLYWYLQNLGQGPELLIRYENEEAVDDSQLPKDRFSAERLKGVDSTLKIQPAELGDSAVYLCASSRGDGPGEAFFGQGTRLTVV.

The chain carries TRBV29-1 and TRBJ2-3; tentative D call: TRBD2 (6 bases). Trimming took 4 bases from V and 2 from J, leaving 19 bases between them. The germline V gene encodes CDR1 SQVTM and CDR2 ANQGSEA. This CDR3 spans 16 amino acids. CDR3 amino acids: CSVVWAVGGPTDTQYF. DNA for the CDR3: TGCAGCGTTGTTTGGGCGGTCGGGGGACCCACAGATACGCAGTATTTT.

This rearrangement joins TRBV15 to TRBJ2-3; a weak D match, TRBD2 (5 bases). The germline gives CDR1 LNHNV, CDR2 YYDKDF (reference sequence). V was trimmed by 1 base and J by 1 base, leaving 6 bases between them. CDR3 length: 14 residues. CDR3 sequence reads: CATSRGTGTDTQYF. CDR3 DNA sequence: TGTGCCACCAGCAGAGGGACTGGCACAGATACGCAGTATTTT.

This clone showed up just a few times. The V and J genes are TRBV15 and TRBJ2-4, with 8 bases that match TRBD1. Germline V gives CDR1 LNHNV, CDR2 YYDKDF (reference sequence). V lost 9 bases, J lost 7 bases, and 8 bases stayed unmatched. This CDR3 has 13 residues. CDR3 nucleotides: TGTGCCACTCAACAGGGGGGCCCGAACATTCAGTACTTC. Protein: CATQQGGPNIQYF.

There are a few counts of this clone. The chain uses TRBV6-6 and TRBJ1-2, with D possibly being TRBD1 (5 bases). Looked up from germline, CDR1 is MNHNY and CDR2 is SVGAGI (reference sequence). Trimming took off 0 bases at V and 6 bases at J, with 14 bases between the two ends. This CDR3 has 15 amino acids. CDR3 sequence: CASSYSSLQGDGYTF. Here the CDR3 DNA reads TGTGCCAGCAGTTACTCGAGCTTGCAGGGTGATGGCTACACCTTC.

J is TRBJ1-5 and V is TRBV30; 8 bases line up with TRBD1. The CDR3 consists of 15 residues. CDR1 is GTSNPN and CDR2 is SVGIG in the germline V gene (reference sequence). The junction had 9 bases not matched to a gene; V was cut back by 2 bases and J by 6 bases. CDR3 DNA sequence: TGTGCCTGGAGTTACCGGACAGGGTTCGGTCAGCCCCAGCATTTT. It translates to CAWSYRTGFGQPQHF.

The V call is TRBV30, the J call TRBJ2-2; no definite D call. The CDR3 has 15 amino acids. CDR1 and CDR2 from the germline V gene are GTSNPN and SVGIG (reference sequence). Deletions cut 0 bases from V and 0 bases from J, with 8 bases between. CDR3 residues: CAWSVPGANTGELFF. Written as DNA, the CDR3 is TGTGCCTGGAGTGTGCCCGGTGCGAACACCGGGGAGCTGTTTTTT.